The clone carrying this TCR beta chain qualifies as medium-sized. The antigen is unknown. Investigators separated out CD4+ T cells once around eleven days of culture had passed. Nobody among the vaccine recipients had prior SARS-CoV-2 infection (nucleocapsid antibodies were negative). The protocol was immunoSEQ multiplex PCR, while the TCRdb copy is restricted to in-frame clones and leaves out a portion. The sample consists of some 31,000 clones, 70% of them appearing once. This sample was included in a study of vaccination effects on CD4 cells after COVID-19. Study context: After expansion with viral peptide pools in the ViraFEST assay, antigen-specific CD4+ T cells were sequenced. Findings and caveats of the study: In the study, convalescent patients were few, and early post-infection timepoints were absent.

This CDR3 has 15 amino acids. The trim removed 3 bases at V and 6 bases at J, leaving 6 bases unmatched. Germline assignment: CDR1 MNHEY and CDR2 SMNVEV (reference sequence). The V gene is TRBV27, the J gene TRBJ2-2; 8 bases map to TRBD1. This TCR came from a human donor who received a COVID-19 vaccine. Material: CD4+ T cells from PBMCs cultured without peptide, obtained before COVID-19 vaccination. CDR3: CASSFRGRVPGELFF. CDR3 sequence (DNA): TGTGCCAGCAGTTTCAGGGGGCGGGTGCCCGGGGAGCTGTTTTTT.